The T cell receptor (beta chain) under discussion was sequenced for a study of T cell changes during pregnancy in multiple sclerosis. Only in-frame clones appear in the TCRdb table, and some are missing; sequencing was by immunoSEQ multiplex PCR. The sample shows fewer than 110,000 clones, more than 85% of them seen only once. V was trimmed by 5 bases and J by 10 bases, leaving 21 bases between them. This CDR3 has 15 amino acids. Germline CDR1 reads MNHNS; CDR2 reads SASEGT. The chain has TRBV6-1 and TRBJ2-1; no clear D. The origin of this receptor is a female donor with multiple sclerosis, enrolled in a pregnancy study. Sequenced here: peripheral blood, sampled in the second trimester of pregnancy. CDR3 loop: CASSLDGSDGSEQFF. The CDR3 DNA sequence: TGTGCCAGCAGTCTTGACGGGTCCGACGGCAGCGAGCAGTTCTTC.